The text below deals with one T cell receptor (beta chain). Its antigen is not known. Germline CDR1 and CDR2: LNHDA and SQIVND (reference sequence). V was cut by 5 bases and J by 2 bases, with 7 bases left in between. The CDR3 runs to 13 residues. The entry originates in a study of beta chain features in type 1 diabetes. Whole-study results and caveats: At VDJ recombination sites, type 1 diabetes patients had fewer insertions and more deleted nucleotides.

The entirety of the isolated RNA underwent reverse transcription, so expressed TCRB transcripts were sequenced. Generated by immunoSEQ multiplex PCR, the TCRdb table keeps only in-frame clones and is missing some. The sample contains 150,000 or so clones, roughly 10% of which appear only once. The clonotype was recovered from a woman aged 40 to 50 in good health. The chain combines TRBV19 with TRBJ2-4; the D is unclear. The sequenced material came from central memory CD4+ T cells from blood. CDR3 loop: CASSLGTKNIQYF. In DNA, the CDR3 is TGTGCCAGTAGTCTCGGTACCAAAAACATTCAGTACTTC.